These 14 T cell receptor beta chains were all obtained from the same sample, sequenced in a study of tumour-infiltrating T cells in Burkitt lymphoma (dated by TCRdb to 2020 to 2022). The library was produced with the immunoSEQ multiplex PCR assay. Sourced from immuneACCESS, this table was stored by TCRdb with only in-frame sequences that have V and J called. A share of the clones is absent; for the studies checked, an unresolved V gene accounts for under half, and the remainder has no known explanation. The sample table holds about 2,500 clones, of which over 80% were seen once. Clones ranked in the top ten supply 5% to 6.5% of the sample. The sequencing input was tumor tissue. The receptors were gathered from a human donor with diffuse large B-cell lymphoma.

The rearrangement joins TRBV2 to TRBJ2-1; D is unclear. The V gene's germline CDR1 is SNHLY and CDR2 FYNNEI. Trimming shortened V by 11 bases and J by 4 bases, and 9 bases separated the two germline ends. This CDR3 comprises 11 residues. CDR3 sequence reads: CAAALYNEQFF. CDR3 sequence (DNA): TGTGCCGCAGCTCTGTACAATGAGCAGTTCTTC.

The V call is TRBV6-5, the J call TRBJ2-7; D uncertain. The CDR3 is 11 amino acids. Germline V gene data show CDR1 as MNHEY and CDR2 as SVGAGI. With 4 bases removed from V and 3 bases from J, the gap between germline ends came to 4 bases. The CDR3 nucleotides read TGTGCCAGCAGTTCCCGCTACGAGCAGTACTTC. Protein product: CASSSRYEQYF.

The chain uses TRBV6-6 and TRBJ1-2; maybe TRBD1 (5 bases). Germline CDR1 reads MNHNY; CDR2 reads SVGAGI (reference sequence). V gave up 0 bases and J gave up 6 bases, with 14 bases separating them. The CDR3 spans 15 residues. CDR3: CASSYSIGAGHGYTF. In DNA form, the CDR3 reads TGTGCCAGCAGTTACTCGATTGGGGCAGGCCATGGCTACACCTTC.

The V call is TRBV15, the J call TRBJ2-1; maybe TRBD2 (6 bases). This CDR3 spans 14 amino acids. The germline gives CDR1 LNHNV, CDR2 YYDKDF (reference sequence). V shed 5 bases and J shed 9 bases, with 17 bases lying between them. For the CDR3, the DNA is TGTGCCACCAGCCGGTGGCGGGATGGGAGTGAGCAGTTCTTC. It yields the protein CATSRWRDGSEQFF.

CDR3: CASSLVVGVEQYF. The CDR3 region has the DNA TGTGCCAGCAGCTTAGTGGTTGGGGTCGAGCAGTACTTC. This chain joins TRBV11-2 and TRBJ2-7; D gene uncertain. CDR3 length: 13 amino acids. Between the trimmed V and J ends, which lost 1 base and 6 bases, there was a span of 10 bases. Germline V CDR1 and CDR2: SGHAT, FQNNGV. Using reference TRBV11-2 and TRBJ2-7 for the parts outside the CDR3, the full variable domain is EAGVAQSPRYKIIEKRQSVAFWCNPISGHATLYWYQQILGQGPKLLIQFQNNGVVDDSQLPKDRFSAERLKGVDSTLKIQPAKLEDSAVYLCASSLVVGVEQYFGPGTRLTVT.

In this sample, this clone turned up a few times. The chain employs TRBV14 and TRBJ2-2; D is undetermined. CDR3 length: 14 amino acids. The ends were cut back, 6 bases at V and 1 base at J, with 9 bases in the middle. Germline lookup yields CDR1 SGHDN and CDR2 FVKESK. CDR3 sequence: CASSHQVNTGELFF. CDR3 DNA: TGTGCCAGCAGTCACCAGGTGAACACCGGGGAGCTGTTTTTT.

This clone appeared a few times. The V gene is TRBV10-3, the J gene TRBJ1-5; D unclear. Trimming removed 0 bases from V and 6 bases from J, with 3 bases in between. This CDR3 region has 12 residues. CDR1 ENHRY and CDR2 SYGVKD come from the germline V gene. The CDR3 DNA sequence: TGTGCCATCAGTGAGTCAGGTCAGCCCCAGCATTTT. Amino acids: CAISESGQPQHF.

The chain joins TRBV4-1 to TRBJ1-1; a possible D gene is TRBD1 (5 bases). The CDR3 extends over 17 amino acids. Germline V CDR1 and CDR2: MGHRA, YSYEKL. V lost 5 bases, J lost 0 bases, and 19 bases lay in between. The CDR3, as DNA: TGCGCCAGCAGCGAACCCGCCGGTTTGGGGGTGAACACTGAAGCTTTCTTT. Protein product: CASSEPAGLGVNTEAFF.

For the CDR3, the DNA is TGTGCCAGCTCACCTGGCAGTCCCTCGACCGAGCAGTACTTC. It is translated as CASSPGSPSTEQYF. The chain carries TRBV18 and TRBJ2-7, with D unresolved. Germline V gene data show CDR1 as KGHSH and CDR2 as LQKENI. V was pared by 3 bases and J by 6 bases, with 15 bases between. CDR3 length: 14 amino acids.

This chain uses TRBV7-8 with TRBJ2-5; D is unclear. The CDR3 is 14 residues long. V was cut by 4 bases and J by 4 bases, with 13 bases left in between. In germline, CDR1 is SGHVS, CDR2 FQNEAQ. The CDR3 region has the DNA TGTGCCAGCAGCTCGCCACGACAAGGAGAGACCCAGTACTTC. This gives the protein CASSSPRQGETQYF.

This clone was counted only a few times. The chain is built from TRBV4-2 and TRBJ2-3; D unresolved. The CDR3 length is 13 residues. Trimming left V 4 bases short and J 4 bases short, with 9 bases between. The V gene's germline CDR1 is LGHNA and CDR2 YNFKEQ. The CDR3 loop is CASSPDSADTQYF. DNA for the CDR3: TGTGCCAGCAGCCCCGATAGTGCAGATACGCAGTATTTT.

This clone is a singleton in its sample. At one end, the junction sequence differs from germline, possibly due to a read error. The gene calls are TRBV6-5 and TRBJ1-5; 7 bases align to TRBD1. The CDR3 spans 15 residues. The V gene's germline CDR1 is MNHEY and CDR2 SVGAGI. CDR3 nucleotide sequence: TGTGCCAGCAAAACGACAGGGATAACGAGTCAGTCCCAGCATTTT. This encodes CASKTTGITSQSQHF.

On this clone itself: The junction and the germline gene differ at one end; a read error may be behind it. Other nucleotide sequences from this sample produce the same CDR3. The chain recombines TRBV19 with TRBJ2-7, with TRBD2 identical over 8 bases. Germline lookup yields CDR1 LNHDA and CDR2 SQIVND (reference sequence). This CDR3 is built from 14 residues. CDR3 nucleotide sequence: TGTGCCAGTAGTATAAGTGGACTAGCTATCGAGCAATACTTC. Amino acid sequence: CASSISGLAIEQYF.

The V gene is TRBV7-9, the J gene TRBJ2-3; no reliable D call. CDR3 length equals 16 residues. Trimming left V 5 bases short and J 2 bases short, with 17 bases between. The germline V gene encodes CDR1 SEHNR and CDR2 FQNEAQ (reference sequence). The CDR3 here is CASSPPLGRITDTQYF. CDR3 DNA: TGTGCCAGCAGCCCACCGCTTGGGCGGATCACAGATACGCAGTATTTT.